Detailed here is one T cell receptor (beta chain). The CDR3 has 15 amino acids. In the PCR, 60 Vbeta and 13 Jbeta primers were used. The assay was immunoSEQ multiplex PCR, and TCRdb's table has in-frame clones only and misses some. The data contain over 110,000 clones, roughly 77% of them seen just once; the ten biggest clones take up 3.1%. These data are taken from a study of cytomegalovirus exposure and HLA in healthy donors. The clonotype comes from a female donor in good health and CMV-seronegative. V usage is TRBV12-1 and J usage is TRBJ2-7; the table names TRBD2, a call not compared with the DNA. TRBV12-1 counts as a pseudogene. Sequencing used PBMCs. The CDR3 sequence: CASSCRGGSLNGQYF. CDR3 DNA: TGTGCCAGCAGCTGCCGGGGCGGGAGTCTCAACGGGCAGTACTTC.